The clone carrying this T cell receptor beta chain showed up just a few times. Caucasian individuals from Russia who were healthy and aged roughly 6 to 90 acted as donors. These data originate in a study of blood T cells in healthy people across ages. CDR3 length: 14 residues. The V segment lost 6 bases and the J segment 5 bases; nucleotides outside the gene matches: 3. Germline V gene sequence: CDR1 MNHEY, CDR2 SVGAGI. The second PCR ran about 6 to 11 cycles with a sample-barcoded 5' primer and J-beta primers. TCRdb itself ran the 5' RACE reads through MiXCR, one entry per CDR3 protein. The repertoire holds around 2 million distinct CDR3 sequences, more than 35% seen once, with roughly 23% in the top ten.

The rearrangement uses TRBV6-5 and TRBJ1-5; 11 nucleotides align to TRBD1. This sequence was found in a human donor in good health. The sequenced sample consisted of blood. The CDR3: CASSRTGGHQPQHF. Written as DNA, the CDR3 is TGTGCCAGCAGCCGGACAGGGGGCCATCAGCCCCAGCATTTT.